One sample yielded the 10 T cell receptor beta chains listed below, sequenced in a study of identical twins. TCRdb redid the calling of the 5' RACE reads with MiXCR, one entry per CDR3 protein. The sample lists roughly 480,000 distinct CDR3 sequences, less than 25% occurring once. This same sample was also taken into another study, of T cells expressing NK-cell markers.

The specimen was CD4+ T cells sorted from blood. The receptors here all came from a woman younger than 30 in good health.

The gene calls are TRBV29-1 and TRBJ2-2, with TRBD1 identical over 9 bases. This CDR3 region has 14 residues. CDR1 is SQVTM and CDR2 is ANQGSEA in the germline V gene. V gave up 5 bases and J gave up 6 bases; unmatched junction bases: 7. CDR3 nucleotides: TGCAGCGTTCTCGGGACAGGGTTTGCCGGGGAGCTGTTTTTT. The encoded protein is CSVLGTGFAGELFF.

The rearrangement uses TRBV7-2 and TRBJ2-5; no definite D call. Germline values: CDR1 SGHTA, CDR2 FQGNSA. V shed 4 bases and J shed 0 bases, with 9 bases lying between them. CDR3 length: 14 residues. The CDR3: CASSSHTNQETQYF. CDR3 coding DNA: TGTGCCAGCAGCTCCCACACAAACCAAGAGACCCAGTACTTC. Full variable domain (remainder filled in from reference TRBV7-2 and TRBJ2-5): GAGVSQSPSNKVTEKGKDVELRCDPISGHTALYWYRQSLGQGLEFLIYFQGNSAPDKSGLPSDRFSAERTGGSVSTLTIQRTQQEDSAVYLCASSSHTNQETQYFGPGTRLLVL.

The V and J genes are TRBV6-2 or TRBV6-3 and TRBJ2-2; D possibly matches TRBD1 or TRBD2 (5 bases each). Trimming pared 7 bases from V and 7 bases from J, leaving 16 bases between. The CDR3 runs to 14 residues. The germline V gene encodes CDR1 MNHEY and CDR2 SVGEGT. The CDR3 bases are TGTGCCAGCACCTCCTTAGCTGGGGGCGGGGAGCTGTTTTTT. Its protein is CASTSLAGGGELFF.

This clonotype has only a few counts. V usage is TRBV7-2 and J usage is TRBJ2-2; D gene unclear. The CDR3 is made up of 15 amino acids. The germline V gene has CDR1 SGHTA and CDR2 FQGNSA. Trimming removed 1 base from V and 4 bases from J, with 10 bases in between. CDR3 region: CASSLVALGTGELFF. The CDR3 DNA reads TGTGCCAGCAGCTTAGTAGCTCTAGGCACCGGGGAGCTGTTTTTT. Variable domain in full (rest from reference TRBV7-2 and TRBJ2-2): GAGVSQSPSNKVTEKGKDVELRCDPISGHTALYWYRQSLGQGLEFLIYFQGNSAPDKSGLPSDRFSAERTGGSVSTLTIQRTQQEDSAVYLCASSLVALGTGELFFGEGSRLTVL.

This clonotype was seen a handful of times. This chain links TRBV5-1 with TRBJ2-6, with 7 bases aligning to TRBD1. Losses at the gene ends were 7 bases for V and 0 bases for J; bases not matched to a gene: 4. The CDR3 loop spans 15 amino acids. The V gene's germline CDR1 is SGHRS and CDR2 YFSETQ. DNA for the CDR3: TGCGCCAGCCTGGCAGGGGGCTCTGGGGCCAACGTCCTGACTTTC. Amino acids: CASLAGGSGANVLTF. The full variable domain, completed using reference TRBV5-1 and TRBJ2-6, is KAGVTQTPRYLIKTRGQQVTLSCSPISGHRSVSWYQQTPGQGLQFLFEYFSETQRNKGNFPGRFSGRQFSNSRSEMNVSTLELGDSALYLCASLAGGSGANVLTFGAGSRLTVL.

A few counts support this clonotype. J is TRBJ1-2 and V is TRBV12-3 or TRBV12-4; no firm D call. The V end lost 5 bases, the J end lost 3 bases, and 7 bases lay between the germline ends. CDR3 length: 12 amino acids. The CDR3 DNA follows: TGTGCCAGCAGTCTTAACTACTATGGCTACACCTTC. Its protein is CASSLNYYGYTF.

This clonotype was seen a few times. The DNA of the CDR3 is TGCAGTGCTAGGTCGGGGAGAAAAGGCTACGAGCAGTACTTC. Residues: CSARSGRKGYEQYF. This chain uses TRBV20-1 with TRBJ2-7, with D tentatively TRBD2 (5 bases). The CDR3 has 14 amino acids. The germline CDR1 and CDR2 sequences are DFQATT and SNEGSKA (reference sequence). The V gene lost 3 bases and the J gene lost 3 bases, with 15 bases spanning the gap.

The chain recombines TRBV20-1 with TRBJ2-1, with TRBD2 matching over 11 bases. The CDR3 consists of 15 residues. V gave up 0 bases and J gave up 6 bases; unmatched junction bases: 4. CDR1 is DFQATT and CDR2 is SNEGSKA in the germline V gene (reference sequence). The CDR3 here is CSAREVAGGPNEQFF. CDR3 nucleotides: TGCAGTGCTAGAGAAGTAGCGGGGGGGCCCAATGAGCAGTTCTTC.

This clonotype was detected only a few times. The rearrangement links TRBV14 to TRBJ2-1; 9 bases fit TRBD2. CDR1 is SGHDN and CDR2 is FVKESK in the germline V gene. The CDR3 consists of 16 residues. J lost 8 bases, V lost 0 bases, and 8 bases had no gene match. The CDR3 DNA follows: TGTGCCAGCAGCCAAGACTCTAGCGGGGCCTCGGATGAGCAGTTCTTC. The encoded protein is CASSQDSSGASDEQFF.

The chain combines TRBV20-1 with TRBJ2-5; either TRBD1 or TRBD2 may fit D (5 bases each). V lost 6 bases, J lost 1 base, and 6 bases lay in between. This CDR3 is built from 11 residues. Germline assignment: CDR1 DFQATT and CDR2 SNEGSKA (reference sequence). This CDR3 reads CSAGVQETQYF. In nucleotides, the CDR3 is TGCAGTGCGGGGGTCCAAGAGACCCAGTACTTC.